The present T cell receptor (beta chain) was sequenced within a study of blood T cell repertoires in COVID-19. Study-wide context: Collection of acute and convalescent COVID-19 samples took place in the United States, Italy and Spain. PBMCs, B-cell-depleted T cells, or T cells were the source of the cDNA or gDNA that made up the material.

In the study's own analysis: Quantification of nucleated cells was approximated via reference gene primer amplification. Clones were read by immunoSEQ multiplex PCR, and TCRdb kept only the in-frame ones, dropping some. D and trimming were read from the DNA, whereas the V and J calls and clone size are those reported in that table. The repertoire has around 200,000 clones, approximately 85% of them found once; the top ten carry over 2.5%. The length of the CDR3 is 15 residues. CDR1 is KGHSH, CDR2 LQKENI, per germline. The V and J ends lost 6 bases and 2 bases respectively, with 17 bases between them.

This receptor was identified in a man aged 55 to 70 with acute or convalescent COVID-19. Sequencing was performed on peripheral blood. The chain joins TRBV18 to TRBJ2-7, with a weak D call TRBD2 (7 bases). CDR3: CASSPWEGGPYEQYF. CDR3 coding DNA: TGTGCCAGCTCGCCCTGGGAGGGGGGGCCCTACGAGCAGTACTTC.